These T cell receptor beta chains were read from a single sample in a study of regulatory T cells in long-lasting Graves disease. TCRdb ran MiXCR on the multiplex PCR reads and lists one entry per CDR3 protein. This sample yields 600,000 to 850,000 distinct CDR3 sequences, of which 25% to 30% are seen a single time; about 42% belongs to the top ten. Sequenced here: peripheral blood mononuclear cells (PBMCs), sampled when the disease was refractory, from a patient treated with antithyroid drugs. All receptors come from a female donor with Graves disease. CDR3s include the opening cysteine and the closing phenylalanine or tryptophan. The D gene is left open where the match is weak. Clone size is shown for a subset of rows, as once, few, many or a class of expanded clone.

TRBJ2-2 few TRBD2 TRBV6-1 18 CASSVLAGSKGNTGELFF TGTGCCAGCAGTGTCCTAGCGGGATCTAAAGGGAACACCGGGGAGCTGTTTTTT
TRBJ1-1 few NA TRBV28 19 CASSSATQGAGGMNTEAFF TGTGCCAGCAGTTCCGCAACCCAGGGAGCTGGGGGCATGAACACTGAAGCTTTCTTT
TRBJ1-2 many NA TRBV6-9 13 CASSYEGGYGYTF TGTGCCAGCAGTTACGAGGGGGGCTATGGCTACACCTTC
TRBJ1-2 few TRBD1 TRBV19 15 CASSRRSGQGDGYTF TGTGCCAGTAGTAGACGATCCGGACAGGGGGACGGCTACACCTTC
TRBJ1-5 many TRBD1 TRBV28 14 CASTRTGNNQPQHF TGTGCCAGCACCAGGACAGGGAACAATCAGCCCCAGCATTTT
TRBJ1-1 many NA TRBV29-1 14 CSVELANGNTEAFF TGCAGCGTTGAATTGGCAAACGGGAACACTGAAGCTTTCTTT
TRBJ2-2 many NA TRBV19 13 CASSSGQSGELFF TGTGCCAGTAGTAGCGGACAGTCCGGGGAGCTGTTTTTT
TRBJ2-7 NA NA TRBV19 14 CASSIDDFVREQYF TGTGCCAGTAGTATCGATGACTTTGTCCGGGAGCAGTACTTC
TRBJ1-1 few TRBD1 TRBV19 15 CASSIVGQPYTEAFF TGTGCCAGTAGTATAGTGGGACAGCCCTACACTGAAGCTTTCTTT
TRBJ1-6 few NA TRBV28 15 CASSSTGRQKFFLDF TGTGCCAGCAGTTCGACCGGGAGACAGAAGTTTTTTTTAGACTTT
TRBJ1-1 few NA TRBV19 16 CASTPDPVRGNTEAFF TGTGCCAGTACACCGGACCCGGTAAGAGGAAACACTGAAGCTTTCTTT
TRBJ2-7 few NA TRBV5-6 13 CASSVGALLEQYF TGTGCCAGCAGCGTCGGGGCTCTCCTCGAGCAGTACTTC
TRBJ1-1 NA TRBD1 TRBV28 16 CASSLWGQLLNTEAFF TGTGCCAGCAGTTTATGGGGACAGCTTTTAAACACTGAAGCTTTCTTT
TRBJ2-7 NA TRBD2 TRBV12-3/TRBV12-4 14 CASSFPRTSVEQYF TGTGCCAGCAGTTTTCCCCGGACTAGCGTCGAGCAGTACTTC
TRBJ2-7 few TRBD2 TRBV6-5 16 CASSYRGLADSYEQYF TGTGCCAGCAGTTACCGGGGACTAGCGGACTCCTACGAGCAGTACTTC
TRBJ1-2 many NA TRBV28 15 CASAPPLIPGNGYTF TGTGCCAGCGCACCACCTCTTATCCCAGGGAATGGCTACACCTTC
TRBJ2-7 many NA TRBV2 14 CASSLAGATYEQYF TGTGCCAGCAGCTTAGCCGGGGCTACTTACGAGCAGTACTTC
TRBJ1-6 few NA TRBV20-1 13 CSAIAQGYSPLHF TGCAGTGCTATAGCTCAGGGTTATTCACCCCTCCACTTT
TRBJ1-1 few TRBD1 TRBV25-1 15 CASSVTGGALTEAFF TGTGCCAGCAGTGTGACAGGGGGCGCGTTGACTGAAGCTTTCTTT
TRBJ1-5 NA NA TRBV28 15 CASTEGARSVQPQHF TGTGCCAGCACCGAGGGTGCGCGATCGGTCCAGCCCCAGCATTTT
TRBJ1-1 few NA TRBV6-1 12 CASRGGLTEAFF TGTGCCAGCAGAGGGGGGCTGACTGAAGCTTTCTTT
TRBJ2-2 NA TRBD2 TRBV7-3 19 CASSLTSWTSGRNTGELFF TGTGCCAGCAGCTTAACGAGTTGGACTAGCGGGAGGAACACCGGGGAGCTGTTTTTT
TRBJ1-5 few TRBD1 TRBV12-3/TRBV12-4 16 CASSSTGTAAYQPQHF TGTGCCAGCAGTTCGACCGGGACAGCAGCTTATCAGCCCCAGCATTTT
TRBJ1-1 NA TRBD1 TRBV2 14 CASRKDRGNTEAFF TGTGCCAGCAGAAAAGACAGGGGAAACACTGAAGCTTTCTTT
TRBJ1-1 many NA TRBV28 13 CASNKGRDTEAFF TGTGCCAGCAACAAAGGTCGGGACACTGAAGCTTTCTTT
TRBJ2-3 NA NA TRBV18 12 CASSPTADTQYF TGTGCCAGCTCACCGACGGCAGATACGCAGTATTTT
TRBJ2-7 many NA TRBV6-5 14 CASSYSRGGVEQYF TGTGCCAGCAGTTACTCGAGAGGAGGGGTTGAGCAGTACTTC